A selection of T cell receptor beta chains follows, all from one sample in a study of Ad26.COV2.S vaccination and SARS-CoV-2 variants. The method was immunoSEQ multiplex PCR; TCRdb's version includes in-frame clones alone and lacks a portion of them. The sample has a few hundred thousand clones; 83% are singletons. The sample in question was peripheral blood, obtained in a trial of Ad26.COV2.S vaccine versus placebo. The receptors stem from a person aged 18-65 years who received the Ad26.COV2.S COVID-19 vaccine or a placebo. Both conserved end residues are part of each CDR3. The order of the fields is clone size, J gene, D gene, V gene, CDR3 DNA, CDR3 protein. The D gene is left open where the match is weak. Clone size, where shown, is once, few, many, or a class for clones that have expanded.

>.|TRBJ2-3|.|TRBV24-1
TGTGCCACCAGTGATAAAAGGACACTTACTAGCACAGATACGCAGTATTTT
CATSDKRTLTSTDTQYF
>.|TRBJ2-7|.|TRBV5-1
TGCGCCAGCAGCTTGGGATGGTCAGCGCGGCCTGACGAGCAGTACTTC
CASSLGWSARPDEQYF
>.|TRBJ2-3|TRBD2|TRBV4-3
TGCGCCAGCAGCCAAGATCCCCGGGGGGGAACAGATACGCAGTATTTT
CASSQDPRGGTDTQYF
>once|TRBJ2-7|.|TRBV5-1
TGCGCCAGCAGCTTGGCCTGGACATCCGCGGCCTACGAGCAGTACTTC
CASSLAWTSAAYEQYF
>.|TRBJ1-1|.|TRBV6-5
TGTGCCAGCAGTTGGGACCCGGGGACTGAAGCTTTCTTT
CASSWDPGTEAFF
>.|TRBJ1-2|.|TRBV2
TGTGCCAGCAGGGCCGGGACCCAGATCGGCTACACCTTC
CASRAGTQIGYTF
>.|TRBJ2-5|.|TRBV10-3
TGTGCCATCAGTGATTCTGAAGAGACCCAGTACTTC
CAISDSEETQYF
>.|TRBJ1-2|.|TRBV2
TGTGCCAGCAGTGGTGTGGCAGCCTATGGCTACACCTTC
CASSGVAAYGYTF
>.|TRBJ1-2|.|TRBV14
TGTGCCAGCAGTGCCACGGCAGCTAACTATGGCTACACCTTC
CASSATAANYGYTF
>once|TRBJ2-1|TRBD2|TRBV4-3
TGCGCCAGCAGCCGGACTAGCGGCTCCTACAATGAGCAGTTCTTC
CASSRTSGSYNEQFF
>once|TRBJ2-7|.|TRBV5-1
TGCGCCAGCAGCTTAGGGGGTAGGGGCGAGCAGTACTTC
CASSLGGRGEQYF
>.|TRBJ1-1|.|TRBV7-8
TGTGCCAGCAGCCCGCTGGGGTGGGACACTGAAGCTTTCTTT
CASSPLGWDTEAFF
>.|TRBJ2-5|.|TRBV27
TGTGCCAGCAGTTTATCGTTCCCCAGAGGGACCCAGTACTTC
CASSLSFPRGTQYF
>once|TRBJ2-5|.|TRBV7-2
TGTGCCAGCAGCTTAGTAAGGCCTGGGGAGACCCAGTACTTC
CASSLVRPGETQYF
>.|TRBJ2-7|.|TRBV18
TGTGCCAGCTCCCCGTCTAGGTCGACTTCTGAGCAGTACTTC
CASSPSRSTSEQYF
>.|TRBJ1-2|TRBD1|TRBV29-1
TGCAGCGTTGTTTGGGGACAGTATGGCTACACCTTC
CSVVWGQYGYTF
>.|TRBJ1-1|.|TRBV29-1
TGCACGGGGAACAGGAACACTGAAGCTTTCTTT
CTGNRNTEAFF
>.|TRBJ1-6|.|TRBV6-4
TGTGCCAGCGGACCGACTCAGGGTTCACCCCTCCACTTT
CASGPTQGSPLHF
>.|TRBJ2-5|TRBD2|TRBV29-1
TGCAGCGTAGCCCGGGCCGCGGGGGGGCCCTTTGAGACCCAGTACTTC
CSVARAAGGPFETQYF
>.|TRBJ1-6|.|TRBV11-1
TGTGCCAGCAGGCCCAGACACGGGGATTCACCCCTCCACTTT
CASRPRHGDSPLHF
>once|TRBJ2-7|TRBD1|TRBV30
TGTGCCTGGAAAAACGGACAGGGGCTTTTGTACGAGCAGTACTTC
CAWKNGQGLLYEQYF
>.|TRBJ1-2|.|TRBV5-6
TGTGCCAGCAGCTTTGGAGGGAACTATGGCTACACCTTC
CASSFGGNYGYTF
>few|TRBJ2-1|.|TRBV5-1
TGCGCCAGCAGCTTGGACGGGAGTAATAACTACAATGAGCAGTTCTTC
CASSLDGSNNYNEQFF
>.|TRBJ1-1|.|TRBV6-5
TGTGCCAGCAGATGGGGGGGTTCTGGGAACACTGAAGCTTTCTTT
CASRWGGSGNTEAFF
>.|TRBJ2-1|.|TRBV12-5
TGTGCTAGTGGCCGGTCATTTGGAAAGTTCTTC
CASGRSFGKFF
>.|TRBJ2-7|TRBD2|TRBV5-1
TGCGCCAGCAGCTCCGGACTAGCGGGTTACGAGCAGTACTTC
CASSSGLAGYEQYF
>once|TRBJ1-3|TRBD1|TRBV30
TGTGCCTGCACTCTCGATCGACAGGGCTCTGGAAACACCATATATTTT
CACTLDRQGSGNTIYF
>.|TRBJ1-1|.|TRBV16
TGTGCCAGCAGCCAATCCGTGGGCAGGGTCGAAGCTTTCTTT
CASSQSVGRVEAFF
>.|TRBJ2-7|.|TRBV13
TGTGCCAGCAGCCCAGGGGGACTCGAGCAGTACTTC
CASSPGGLEQYF
>many|TRBJ1-3|.|TRBV5-6
TGTGCCAGCAGCTTGGGGGCCAGGGTCTCTGGAAACACCATATATTTT
CASSLGARVSGNTIYF
>.|TRBJ1-5|.|TRBV6-5
TGTGCCAGCACCCCCCGCGGTGCGTGGCCCCAGCATTTT
CASTPRGAWPQHF
>.|TRBJ1-2|TRBD1|TRBV12-3/TRBV12-4
TGTGCCAGCAACGACAGGGGAGGGAGCTACACCTTC
CASNDRGGSYTF
>.|TRBJ1-6|.|TRBV2
TGTGCCAGCAGTGATGGTGGGTGGTCACCCCTCCACTTT
CASSDGGWSPLHF
>once|TRBJ2-5|.|TRBV18
TGTGCCAGTTCCCGGGAACAAGAGACCCAGTACTTC
CASSREQETQYF
>.|TRBJ2-1|.|TRBV12-3/TRBV12-4
TGTGCCAGCAGTTTTAGCGGAAACAATGAGCAGTTCTTC
CASSFSGNNEQFF
>.|TRBJ2-5|.|TRBV2
TGTGCCAGCAGTGAATGGGCGGCGACCCAAGAGACCCAGTACTTC
CASSEWAATQETQYF
>.|TRBJ1-4|.|TRBV6-6
TGTGCCAGCAGTTCCTTCAGGACGCCTAATGAAAAACTGTTTTTT
CASSSFRTPNEKLFF
>once|TRBJ1-6|TRBD1|TRBV6-2/TRBV6-3
TGTGCCAGCATCCCAGGGGGCGCGCATAATTCACCCCTCCACTTT
CASIPGGAHNSPLHF
>.|TRBJ2-7|TRBD1|TRBV7-9
TGTGCCAGCAGCTTATTCCCTACAGGGGCCCTCTACGAGCAGTACTTC
CASSLFPTGALYEQYF
>.|TRBJ2-7|TRBD2|TRBV9
TGTGCCAGCAGCGCGACTGGGACTACTTCCTACGAGCAGTACTTC
CASSATGTTSYEQYF
>.|TRBJ1-1|.|TRBV12-3/TRBV12-4
TGTGCCATCAAAGGGGGGTACACTGAAGCTTTCTTT
CAIKGGYTEAFF
>.|TRBJ1-1|TRBD1|TRBV24-1
TGTGCCACCAGTGATGCCGGGACAGGGGTAGCTGAAGCTTTCTTT
CATSDAGTGVAEAFF
>once|TRBJ2-1|.|TRBV29-1
TGCAGCGCACAGGGTTATGAGGACAACAATGAGCAGTTCTTC
CSAQGYEDNNEQFF
>.|TRBJ1-5|.|TRBV30
TGTGCCGCCAGTGGACAGTACAATCAGCCCCAGCATTTT
CAASGQYNQPQHF
>.|TRBJ1-2|TRBD1|TRBV12-3/TRBV12-4
TGTGCCAGCAGTCGGGGACAGCTCTATGGCTACACCTTC
CASSRGQLYGYTF
>.|TRBJ1-1|.|TRBV2
TGTGCCAGCAGTGACGCAGATATGAACACTGAAGCTTTCTTT
CASSDADMNTEAFF
>.|TRBJ1-2|.|TRBV19
TGTGCCAGTAGTATAGGAGGACAGAAGGGCTACACCTTC
CASSIGGQKGYTF
>.|TRBJ2-3|.|TRBV25-1
TGTGCCAGCAGTGAGTTCTACTCAGCTAGCACAGATACGCAGTATTTT
CASSEFYSASTDTQYF
>.|TRBJ2-3|.|TRBV4-2
TGTGCCAGCAGCCAAGGGGACCGATCCACAGATACGCAGTATTTT
CASSQGDRSTDTQYF
>.|TRBJ1-2|TRBD1|TRBV15
TGTGCCACCAGCACCTACGTCCAGACAGGGAATGGCTACACCTTC
CATSTYVQTGNGYTF
>few|TRBJ2-7|TRBD2|TRBV2
TGTGCCAGCAGACCTAGCGGGGGGTTTAGTATTGAGCAGTACTTC
CASRPSGGFSIEQYF
>.|TRBJ1-6|TRBD1|TRBV6-4
TGTGCCAGCAGTGACTTGAGACAGGGAGTACCGAATTCACCCCTCCACTTT
CASSDLRQGVPNSPLHF
>.|TRBJ1-1|.|TRBV7-2
TGTGCCAGCAGCTTAAGTGGGATAATGAACACTGAAGCTTTCTTT
CASSLSGIMNTEAFF
>.|TRBJ2-7|.|TRBV6-5
TGTGCCAGCAGATACCACGTGGCAGGCATCTCCTACGAGCAGTACTTC
CASRYHVAGISYEQYF
>few|TRBJ2-7|TRBD1|TRBV11-3
TGTGCCAGCAGCCTTTCGGGACAGGGGGCCAACGAGCAGTACTTC
CASSLSGQGANEQYF
>.|TRBJ2-2|.|TRBV5-1
TGCGCCAGCAGGGCGAGTAGCGGGGAGCTGTTTTTT
CASRASSGELFF
>.|TRBJ1-2|.|TRBV6-5
TGTGCCAGCAGTTACATGGATAACTATGGCTACACCTTC
CASSYMDNYGYTF
>.|TRBJ1-2|.|TRBV12-3/TRBV12-4
TGTGCCAGCAGTTTAGGGAACTATGGCTACACCTTC
CASSLGNYGYTF